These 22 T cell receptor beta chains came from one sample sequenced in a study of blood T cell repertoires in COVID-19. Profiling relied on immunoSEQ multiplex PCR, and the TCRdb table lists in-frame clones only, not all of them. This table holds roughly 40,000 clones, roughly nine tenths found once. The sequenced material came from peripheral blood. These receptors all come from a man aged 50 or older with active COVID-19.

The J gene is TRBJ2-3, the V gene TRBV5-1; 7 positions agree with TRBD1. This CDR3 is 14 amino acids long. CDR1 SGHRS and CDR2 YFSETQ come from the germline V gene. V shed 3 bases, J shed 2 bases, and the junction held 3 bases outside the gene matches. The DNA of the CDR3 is TGCGCCAGCAGCTCGGGACAGAACACAGATACGCAGTATTTT. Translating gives CASSSGQNTDTQYF.

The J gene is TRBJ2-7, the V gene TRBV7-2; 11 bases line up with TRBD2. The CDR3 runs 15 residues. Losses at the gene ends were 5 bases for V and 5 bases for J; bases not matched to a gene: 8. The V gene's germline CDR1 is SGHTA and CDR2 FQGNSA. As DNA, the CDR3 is TGTGCCAGCAGCGGTTCTAGCGGGAGGCGAAACGAGCAGTACTTC. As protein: CASSGSSGRRNEQYF.

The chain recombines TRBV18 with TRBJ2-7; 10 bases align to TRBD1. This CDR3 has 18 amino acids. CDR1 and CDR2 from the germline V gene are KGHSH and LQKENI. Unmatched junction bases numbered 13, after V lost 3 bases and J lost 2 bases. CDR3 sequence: CASSPGTGVRGGAYEQYF. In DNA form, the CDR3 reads TGTGCCAGCTCACCCGGGACAGGGGTCCGAGGCGGAGCCTACGAGCAGTACTTC. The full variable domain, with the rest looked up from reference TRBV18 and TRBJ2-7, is NAGVMQNPRHLVRRRGQEARLRCSPMKGHSHVYWYRQLPEEGLKFMVYLQKENIIDESGMPKERFSAEFPKEGPSILRIQQVVRGDSAAYFCASSPGTGVRGGAYEQYFGPGTRLTVT.

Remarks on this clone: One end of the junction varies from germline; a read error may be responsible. In DNA, the CDR3 is TGCGCCAGCAGCCAAGAATCGGGGTGGGGTTTACCCTATTTT. Protein product: CASSQESGWGLPYF. The V gene is TRBV4-1, the J gene TRBJ1-5, with D unresolved. Germline CDR1 reads MGHRA; CDR2 reads YSYEKL. CDR3 size: 14 residues.

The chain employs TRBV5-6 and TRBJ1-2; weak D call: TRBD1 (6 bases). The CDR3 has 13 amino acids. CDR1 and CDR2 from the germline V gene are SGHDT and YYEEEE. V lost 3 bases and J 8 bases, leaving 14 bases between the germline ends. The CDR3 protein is CASSSSQGGGYTF. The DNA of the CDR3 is TGTGCCAGCAGCTCGTCACAGGGAGGGGGCTACACCTTC.

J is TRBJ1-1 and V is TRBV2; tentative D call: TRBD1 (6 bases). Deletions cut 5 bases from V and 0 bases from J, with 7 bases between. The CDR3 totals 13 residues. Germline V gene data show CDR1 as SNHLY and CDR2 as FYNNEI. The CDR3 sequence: CASSYRVNTEAFF. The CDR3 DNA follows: TGTGCCAGCAGTTACAGGGTGAACACTGAAGCTTTCTTT.

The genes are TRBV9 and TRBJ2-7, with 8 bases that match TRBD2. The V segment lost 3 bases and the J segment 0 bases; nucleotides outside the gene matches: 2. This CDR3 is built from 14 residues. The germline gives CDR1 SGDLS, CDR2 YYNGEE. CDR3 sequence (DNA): TGTGCCAGCAGCGCGACTAGCGCCTCCTACGAGCAGTACTTC. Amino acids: CASSATSASYEQYF.

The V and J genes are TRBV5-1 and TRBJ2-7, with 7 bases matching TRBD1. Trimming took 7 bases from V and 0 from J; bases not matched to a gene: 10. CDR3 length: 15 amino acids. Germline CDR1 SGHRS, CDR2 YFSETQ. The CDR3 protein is CASARDSASSYEQYF. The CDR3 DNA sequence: TGCGCCAGCGCTCGGGACAGCGCTAGCTCCTACGAGCAGTACTTC.

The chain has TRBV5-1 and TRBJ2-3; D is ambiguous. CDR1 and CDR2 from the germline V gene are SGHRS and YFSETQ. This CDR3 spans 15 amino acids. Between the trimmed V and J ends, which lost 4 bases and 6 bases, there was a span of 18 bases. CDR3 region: CASSPGLRERDTQYF. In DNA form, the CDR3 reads TGCGCCAGCAGCCCCGGCCTCCGCGAGAGGGATACGCAGTATTTT.

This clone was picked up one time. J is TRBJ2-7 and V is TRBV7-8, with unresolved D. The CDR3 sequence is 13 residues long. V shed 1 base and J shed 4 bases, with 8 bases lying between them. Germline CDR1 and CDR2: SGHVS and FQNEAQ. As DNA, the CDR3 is TGTGCCAGCAGCTTAGAGCGAAGGTACGAGCAGTACTTC. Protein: CASSLERRYEQYF.

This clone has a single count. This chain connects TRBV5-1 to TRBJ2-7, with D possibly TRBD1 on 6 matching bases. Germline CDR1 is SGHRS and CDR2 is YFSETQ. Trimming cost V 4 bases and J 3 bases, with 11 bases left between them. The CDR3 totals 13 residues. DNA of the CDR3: TGCGCCAGCAGCAAACAGGGATACTACGAGCAGTACTTC. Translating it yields CASSKQGYYEQYF.

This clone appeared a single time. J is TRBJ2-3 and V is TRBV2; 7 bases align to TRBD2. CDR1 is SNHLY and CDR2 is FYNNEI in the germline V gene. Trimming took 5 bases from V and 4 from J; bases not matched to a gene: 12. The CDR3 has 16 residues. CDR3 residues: CASSPRTTSNADTQYF. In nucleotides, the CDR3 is TGTGCCAGCAGTCCCCGTACGACTAGCAACGCAGATACGCAGTATTTT.

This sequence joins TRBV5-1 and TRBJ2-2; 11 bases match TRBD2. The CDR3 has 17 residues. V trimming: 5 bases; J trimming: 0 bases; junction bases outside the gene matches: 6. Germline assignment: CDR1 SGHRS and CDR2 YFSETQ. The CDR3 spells CASSSLAGDPNTGELFF. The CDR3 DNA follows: TGCGCCAGCAGTTCACTAGCGGGGGACCCGAACACCGGGGAGCTGTTTTTT.

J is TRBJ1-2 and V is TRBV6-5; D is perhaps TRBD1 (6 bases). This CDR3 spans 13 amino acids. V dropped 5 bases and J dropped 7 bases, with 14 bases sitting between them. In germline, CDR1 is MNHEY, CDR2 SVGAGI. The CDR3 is CASSPRGDGGYTF. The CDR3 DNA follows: TGTGCCAGCAGTCCCAGGGGAGACGGTGGCTACACCTTC.

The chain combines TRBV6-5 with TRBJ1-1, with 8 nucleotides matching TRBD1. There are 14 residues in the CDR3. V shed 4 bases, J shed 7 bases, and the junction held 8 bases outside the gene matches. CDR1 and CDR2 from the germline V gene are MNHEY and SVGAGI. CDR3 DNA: TGTGCCAGCAGTTCGACAGGGGTGGTCCGTGAAGCTTTCTTT. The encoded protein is CASSSTGVVREAFF.

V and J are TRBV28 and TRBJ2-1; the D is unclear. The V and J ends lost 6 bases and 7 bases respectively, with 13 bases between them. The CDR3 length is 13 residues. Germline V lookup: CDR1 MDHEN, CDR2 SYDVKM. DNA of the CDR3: TGTGCCAGCAGGACACCCGACCGGAATGAGCAGTTCTTC. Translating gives CASRTPDRNEQFF.

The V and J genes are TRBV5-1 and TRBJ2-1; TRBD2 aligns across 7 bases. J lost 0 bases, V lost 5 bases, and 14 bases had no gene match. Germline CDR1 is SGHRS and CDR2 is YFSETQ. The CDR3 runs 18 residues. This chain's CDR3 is CASSSRFTSDSSYNEQFF. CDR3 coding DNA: TGCGCCAGCAGTTCCCGCTTCACTAGCGATAGCTCCTACAATGAGCAGTTCTTC.

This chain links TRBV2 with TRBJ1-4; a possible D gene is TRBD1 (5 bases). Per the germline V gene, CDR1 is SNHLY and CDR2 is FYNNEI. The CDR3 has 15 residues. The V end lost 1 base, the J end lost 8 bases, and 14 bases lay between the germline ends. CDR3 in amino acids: CASSEGRVSREKLFF. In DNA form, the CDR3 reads TGTGCCAGCAGTGAAGGCAGGGTCTCTAGAGAAAAACTGTTTTTT.

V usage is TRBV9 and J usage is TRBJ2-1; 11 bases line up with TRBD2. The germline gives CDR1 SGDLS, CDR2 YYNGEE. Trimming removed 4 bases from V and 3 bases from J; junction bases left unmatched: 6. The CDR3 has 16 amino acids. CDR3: CASSTAGTSGYNEQFF. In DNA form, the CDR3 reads TGTGCCAGCAGCACAGCCGGGACTAGCGGCTACAATGAGCAGTTCTTC.

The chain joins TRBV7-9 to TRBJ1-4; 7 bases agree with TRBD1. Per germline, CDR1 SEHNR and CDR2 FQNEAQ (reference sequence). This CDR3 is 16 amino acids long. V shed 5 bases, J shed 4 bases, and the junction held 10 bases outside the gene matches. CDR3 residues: CASSPSRDSNNEKLFF. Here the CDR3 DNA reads TGTGCCAGCAGCCCCTCACGGGACAGTAATAATGAAAAACTGTTTTTT.

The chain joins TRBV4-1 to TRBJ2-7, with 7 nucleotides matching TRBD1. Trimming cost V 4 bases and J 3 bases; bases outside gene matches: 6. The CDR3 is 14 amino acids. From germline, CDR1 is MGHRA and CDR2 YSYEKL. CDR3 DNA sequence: TGCGCCAGCAGCCCCGCCGACAGGGACTACGAGCAGTACTTC. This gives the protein CASSPADRDYEQYF.

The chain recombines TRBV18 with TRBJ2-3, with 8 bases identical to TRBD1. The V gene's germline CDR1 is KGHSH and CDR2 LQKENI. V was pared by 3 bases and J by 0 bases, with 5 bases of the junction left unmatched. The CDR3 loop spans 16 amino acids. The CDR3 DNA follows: TGTGCCAGCTCACCCTCCCAGGGGGCGAGCACAGATACGCAGTATTTT. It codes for CASSPSQGASTDTQYF.